This TCR beta chain was profiled in a study of cytomegalovirus exposure and HLA in healthy donors. Overall study findings and caveats: Later analysis identified several of the most significant clusters that appeared linked to common viral pathogens.

In the PCR, 60 Vbeta and 13 Jbeta primers were used. The data were produced by immunoSEQ multiplex PCR, yet TCRdb's version contains in-frame clones alone and is incomplete. The sample contains about 160,000 clones, around 67% of which appear only once. A note on this clone: Its target is unknown.

Donors likely had unrecorded immune exposures despite being nominally healthy when sampled. There are 14 residues in the CDR3. Germline V gene sequence: CDR1 LGHNT, CDR2 FRNRAP. The V gene lost 3 bases and the J gene lost 0 bases, with 7 bases spanning the gap. This TCR came from a woman under 30 in good health and CMV-seronegative. Sequenced: PBMCs. The chain carries TRBV12-5 and TRBJ2-3; D is perhaps TRBD1 (6 bases). In DNA form, the CDR3 reads TGTGCTAGTGGTTTTACAGGGAGCACAGATACGCAGTATTTT. Amino acids: CASGFTGSTDTQYF.